This T cell receptor (beta chain) was sequenced in a study of T cells in Graves' hyperthyroidism and ophthalmopathy. The CDR3 covers 17 residues. The V gene lost 1 base and the J gene lost 1 base, with 14 bases spanning the gap. Germline assignment: CDR1 PRHDT and CDR2 FYEKMQ (reference sequence). Patients between 18 and 65 years old had hyperthyroidism, newly diagnosed and lasting under 2 months. The source material, RNA transcripts, was used to amplify TCR beta CDR3 regions. The HTBI primer set was used in a first-round RT-PCR of the TCR CDR3. From the multiplex PCR reads, TCRdb called clonotypes with MiXCR, one entry per CDR3 protein. The table shows roughly 660,000 distinct CDR3 sequences, with roughly 17% occurring only once. This clonotype showed up just a few times.

This chain connects TRBV13 to TRBJ2-1, with a possible D match to TRBD2 (6 bases). The source of this sequence is a man between 50 and 59 years old with Graves' hyperthyroidism. Sequencing used blood. Here the CDR3 DNA reads TGTGCCAGCAGCTTAGCCCCGACTAGGCGTTCCTACAATGAGCAGTTCTTC. It specifies CASSLAPTRRSYNEQFF. Complete variable domain (other parts from reference TRBV13 and TRBJ2-1): AAGVIQSPRHLIKEKRETATLKCYPIPRHDTVYWYQQGPGQDPQFLISFYEKMQSDKGSIPDRFSAQQFSDYHSELNMSSLELGDSALYFCASSLAPTRRSYNEQFFGPGTRLTVL.